A single sample is the source of the 10 T cell receptor beta chains below, sequenced in a study of regulatory T cells in long-lasting Graves disease. Libraries of TCR beta came from iRepertoire HTBI primers plus Arm-PCR of CDR3 regions. TCRdb fed the multiplex PCR reads into MiXCR, producing one record per CDR3 protein. Among 400,000 to 500,000 distinct CDR3 sequences listed, just under 15% were seen once. Time point indicated: newly diagnosed GD, antithyroid drugs for less than 3 months. Generation of the TCR library employed RNA extracted from PBMCs. The same data also contributed to another study, on T cells in Graves' hyperthyroidism and ophthalmopathy.

Source: peripheral blood mononuclear cells (PBMCs), taken at new diagnosis, from a patient treated with antithyroid drugs. The receptors stem from a woman aged 25 to 39 with Graves disease.

As concerns this clonotype: This sequence may be a read error, since a much larger clone differs from it by one base. The J gene is TRBJ2-7, the V gene TRBV11-2; D remains ambiguous. There are 13 residues in the CDR3. Germline assignment: CDR1 SGHAT and CDR2 FQNNGV. The chain's CDR3 is CASSLVPAYEQHF. In nucleotides, the CDR3 is TGTGCCAGCAGCTTAGTTCCAGCCTACGAGCAGCACTTC.

This clonotype was counted a few times. The rearrangement joins TRBV29-1 to TRBJ2-7, with D tentatively TRBD2 (6 bases). Deletions cut 4 bases from V and 3 bases from J, with 7 bases between. This CDR3 is 11 amino acids long. Germline CDR1 SQVTM, CDR2 ANQGSEA. CDR3: CSVGRDYEQYF. The CDR3 DNA reads as TGCAGCGTTGGGCGGGACTACGAGCAGTACTTC.

This clonotype was counted many times. The gene calls are TRBV5-8 and TRBJ1-1; TRBD1 matches 9 bases. The V and J ends lost 5 bases and 1 base, in that order; junction bases with no gene match: 9. This CDR3 comprises 16 residues. The germline CDR1 and CDR2 sequences are SGHTS and YDEGEE. The CDR3 DNA follows: TGTGCCAGCAGGTTGATAACACAGGGGGCGAACACTGAAGCTTTCTTT. Translation: CASRLITQGANTEAFF.

The table lists this clonotype with many counts. The chain carries TRBV5-1 and TRBJ2-7; 10 nucleotides line up with TRBD1. V trimming: 7 bases; J trimming: 5 bases; junction bases outside the gene matches: 9. From germline, CDR1 is SGHRS and CDR2 YFSETQ. The CDR3 extends over 14 amino acids. The CDR3 loop is CASRVGTGVDEQYF. The CDR3 region has the DNA TGCGCCAGCCGGGTGGGGACAGGGGTCGACGAGCAGTACTTC.

The sample holds many counts of this clonotype. The V call is TRBV3-1, the J call TRBJ1-2, with D possibly matching TRBD1 (5 bases). Looked up from germline, CDR1 is LGHDT and CDR2 is YNNKEL (reference sequence). The CDR3 contains 15 residues. With 0 bases removed from V and 6 bases from J, the gap between germline ends came to 14 bases. Here the CDR3 reads CASSQETAGAHGYTF. DNA for the CDR3: TGTGCCAGCAGCCAAGAGACAGCCGGCGCTCATGGCTACACCTTC.

This clonotype has only a few counts. The chain employs TRBV29-1 and TRBJ2-5; tentatively, D is TRBD1 (5 bases). Germline V gives CDR1 SQVTM, CDR2 ANQGSEA. The CDR3 has 13 residues. Trimming removed 7 bases from V and 4 bases from J, with 16 bases in between. CDR3 loop: CSAQNRWGETQYF. The DNA for the CDR3 is TGCAGCGCACAGAACAGGTGGGGAGAGACCCAGTACTTC.

Many counts were recorded for this clonotype. The gene calls are TRBV15 and TRBJ1-3; 11 bases match TRBD1. CDR1 and CDR2 (germline): LNHNV, YYDKDF (reference sequence). The CDR3 runs 15 residues. V lost 8 bases and J lost 3; bases outside the gene matches: 6. CDR3 sequence: CATGQGALNGNTIYF. The CDR3 DNA sequence: TGTGCCACCGGACAGGGGGCGCTTAATGGAAACACCATATATTTT.

The sample holds one count of this clonotype. A single base separates this from a much larger clone, so it may be a read error. The V gene is TRBV7-9, the J gene TRBJ2-7; unclear D gene. The V gene lost 4 bases and the J gene lost 6 bases, with 13 bases spanning the gap. The CDR3 runs 13 residues. Germline CDR1 SEHNR, CDR2 FQNEAQ (reference sequence). This CDR3 reads CASSSPRSGEQYF. The CDR3 DNA is TGTGCCAGCAGCTCCCCCCGCTCAGGCGAGCAGTACTTC.

This chain links TRBV6-5 with TRBJ1-2; 7 bases fit TRBD1. The CDR3 spans 14 residues. Losses at the gene ends were 3 bases for V and 4 bases for J; bases not matched to a gene: 5. Germline CDR1 is MNHEY and CDR2 is SVGAGI. The CDR3 spells CASSYSRTGYGYTF. The CDR3 coding sequence is TGTGCCAGCAGTTATTCTAGGACAGGCTATGGCTACACCTTC.

Only a few counts were recorded for this clonotype. The chain employs TRBV4-1 and TRBJ1-4, with D uncertain. CDR3 length: 14 amino acids. Germline CDR1 and CDR2: MGHRA and YSYEKL. V was pared by 0 bases and J by 10 bases, with 12 bases between. CDR3 loop: CASSQETSVGKLFF. CDR3 bases: TGCGCCAGCAGCCAAGAGACCTCGGTAGGAAAACTGTTTTTT.